This T cell receptor beta chain was recovered during a study of beta chain features in type 1 diabetes. Cells sorted by CD45RO/CCR7/CD25/CD127/CD95/CD27 comprised CD4+ naive, central memory, regulatory and stem cell-like memory cells. cDNA synthesis used the whole RNA isolate, giving expressed TCRB sequences. Repertoires were generated with immunoSEQ multiplex PCR, while TCRdb's copy carries only in-frame clones and drops some. This table has more than 60,000 clones, over 50% appearing once. The germline gives CDR1 LNHDA, CDR2 SQIVND (reference sequence). V dropped 5 bases and J dropped 4 bases, with 11 bases sitting between them. This CDR3 is built from 13 residues.

The TCR sequence derives from a woman aged 18-29 years in good health. The source material was Tregs from blood. The chain uses TRBV19 and TRBJ1-2; D is possibly TRBD1 (6 bases). The CDR3 DNA reads TGTGCCAGTAGTCTTACAGGGAGCTATGGCTACACCTTC. This translates into CASSLTGSYGYTF.